The 20 T cell receptor beta chains given below trace back to one sample, sequenced in a study of T cells in Graves' hyperthyroidism and ophthalmopathy. Researchers amplified the TCR beta CDR3 regions from RNA transcripts. Using the HTBI primer set, a first-round RT-PCR was run on the TCR CDR3. TCRdb processed the multiplex PCR reads anew with MiXCR; each CDR3 protein has one entry. The data hold 200,000 to 250,000 distinct CDR3 sequences, with 15% to 20% observed a single time. Sequencing was performed on blood. These receptor sequences come from a woman aged 18 to 35 with Graves' ophthalmopathy.

This clonotype was counted between two and nine times. The chain recombines TRBV18 with TRBJ1-3, with no clear D. This CDR3 is built from 16 residues. Germline V gene data show CDR1 as KGHSH and CDR2 as LQKENI. The V gene lost 4 bases and the J gene lost 4 bases, with 17 bases spanning the gap. CDR3 amino acids: CASSRFSGGIGNTIYF. CDR3 in DNA: TGTGCCAGCTCACGCTTTTCAGGCGGGATAGGAAACACCATATATTTT.

The sample holds many counts of this clonotype. Here the CDR3 reads CASSLAQETGAYEQYF. CDR3 in DNA: TGTGCCAGCAGTTTAGCGCAGGAGACAGGGGCTTACGAGCAGTACTTC. The chain combines TRBV12-3 or TRBV12-4 with TRBJ2-7, with 8 bases aligning to TRBD1. Trimming cost V 0 bases and J 4 bases; bases outside gene matches: 8. The CDR3 consists of 16 residues.

This clonotype has ten or more counts. J is TRBJ2-3 and V is TRBV12-3 or TRBV12-4, with 10 bases fitting TRBD1. With 3 bases clipped from V and 0 bases from J, the junction kept 3 bases outside the gene matches. The CDR3 is made up of 16 amino acids. The CDR3 sequence is CASSFGTGESTDTQYF. The CDR3 nucleotides are TGTGCCAGCAGTTTTGGGACAGGGGAAAGCACAGATACGCAGTATTTT.

The sample holds many counts of this clonotype. CDR3 nucleotides: TGTGCCAGCAGTGAGCGACAGGTACTTAGTGTGGCGGATGAGCAGTTCTTC. It codes for CASSERQVLSVADEQFF. V usage is TRBV28 and J usage is TRBJ2-1; tentative D call: TRBD1 (6 bases). Per the germline V gene, CDR1 is MDHEN and CDR2 is SYDVKM. The CDR3 runs 17 residues. Trimming took 5 bases from V and 8 from J, leaving 25 bases between them.

Many counts were recorded for this clonotype. V and J are TRBV20-1 and TRBJ1-5; D remains unclear. CDR3 length equals 15 residues. V was clipped by 0 bases and J by 4 bases, with 13 bases between them. Germline-derived CDR1 and CDR2 are DFQATT and SNEGSKA (reference sequence). This CDR3 reads CSARELGHKNQPQHF. The CDR3 nucleotides read TGCAGTGCTAGAGAACTTGGGCATAAGAATCAGCCCCAGCATTTT.

This clonotype was found many times. This chain uses TRBV10-3 with TRBJ2-1; D is undetermined. CDR3 length: 14 amino acids. Germline values: CDR1 ENHRY, CDR2 SYGVKD. Between the trimmed V and J ends, which lost 7 bases and 4 bases, there was a span of 14 bases. CDR3 DNA: TGTGCCATCAATCCGGGCTCTGATTACAATGAGCAGTTCTTC. Residues: CAINPGSDYNEQFF.

The rearrangement uses TRBV11-2 and TRBJ2-5, with TRBD2 identical over 11 bases. The V gene's germline CDR1 is SGHAT and CDR2 FQNNGV. V shed 1 base and J 4 bases; nucleotides not matched to a gene: 5. The CDR3 has 16 amino acids. CDR3 amino acids: CASSLALAGGSETQYF. The CDR3, as DNA: TGTGCCAGCAGCTTAGCCCTAGCGGGAGGTTCAGAGACCCAGTACTTC.

This clonotype was recorded many times. The gene calls are TRBV27 and TRBJ1-1, with D perhaps matching TRBD1 (6 bases). Germline CDR1 reads MNHEY; CDR2 reads SMNVEV (reference sequence). Trimming stripped 3 bases from V and 6 bases from J, with 14 bases between. The CDR3 extends over 14 amino acids. The CDR3: CASSFLGGMAEAFF. For the CDR3, the DNA is TGTGCCAGCAGTTTCTTAGGGGGGATGGCTGAAGCTTTCTTT.

This clonotype was counted at least ten times. V is TRBV28 and J is TRBJ1-1; D not resolved. In germline, CDR1 is MDHEN, CDR2 SYDVKM. The CDR3 runs to 16 residues. Trimming removed 2 bases from V and 0 bases from J, with 13 bases in between. DNA for the CDR3: TGTGCCAGCAGTTTAAATGTAGGGCCTTTGAACACTGAAGCTTTCTTT. Its protein is CASSLNVGPLNTEAFF.

The chain joins TRBV19 to TRBJ2-1, with 9 bases aligning to TRBD2. Germline-derived CDR1 and CDR2 are LNHDA and SQIVND (reference sequence). J was trimmed by 0 bases and V by 5 bases; bases with no gene match: 8. This CDR3 is built from 17 residues. CDR3 region: CASSSLRGRVSYNEQFF. The CDR3, as DNA: TGTGCCAGTAGTTCCCTACGCGGGAGGGTCTCCTACAATGAGCAGTTCTTC.

The count of this clonotype is one. The J gene is TRBJ1-1, the V gene TRBV28; 7 bases agree with TRBD1. In germline, CDR1 is MDHEN, CDR2 SYDVKM. Germline trimming cut 6 bases from V and 7 bases from J; bases unmatched to any gene: 8. This CDR3 is built from 13 residues. CDR3 nucleotide sequence: TGTGCCAGCAGCTTCGAACAGGGGCTTGAAGCTTTCTTT. As protein: CASSFEQGLEAFF.

The sample holds many counts of this clonotype. The chain is built from TRBV7-2 and TRBJ2-1; 9 bases fit TRBD2. V was clipped by 4 bases and J by 0 bases; unmatched bases: 16. This CDR3 spans 20 amino acids. Germline-derived CDR1 and CDR2 are SGHTA and FQGNSA. DNA for the CDR3: TGTGCCAGCAGCTCCCTGGGGACTAGCCGAAACAGGGGCTCCTACAATGAGCAGTTCTTC. This sequence encodes CASSSLGTSRNRGSYNEQFF.

This clonotype has a handful of counts. The rearrangement links TRBV19 to TRBJ1-3; D perhaps matches TRBD1 (6 bases). The V and J ends lost 8 bases and 3 bases respectively, with 14 bases between them. The CDR3 contains 14 residues. Germline CDR1 and CDR2: LNHDA and SQIVND (reference sequence). The CDR3: CASSQGGHGNTIYF. CDR3 in DNA: TGTGCCAGTTCACAGGGAGGGCATGGAAACACCATATATTTT. Variable domain in full (rest from reference TRBV19 and TRBJ1-3): DGGITQSPKYLFRKEGQNVTLSCEQNLNHDAMYWYRQDPGQGLRLIYYSQIVNDFQKGDIAEGYSVSREKKESFPLTVTSAQKNPTAFYLCASSQGGHGNTIYFGEGSWLTVV.

The sample holds many counts of this clonotype. The genes are TRBV7-9 and TRBJ1-2; possible D gene TRBD1, 6 bases. CDR3 length: 13 amino acids. Trimming cost V 5 bases and J 2 bases, with 9 bases left between them. Germline values: CDR1 SEHNR, CDR2 FQNEAQ (reference sequence). The CDR3 sequence is CASSPGANYGYTF. The CDR3 DNA follows: TGTGCCAGCAGCCCAGGGGCGAACTATGGCTACACCTTC.

There are a few counts of this clonotype. This may arise from a read error, as a much more abundant clone is one base away. J is TRBJ1-1 and V is TRBV29-1, with D hard to call. The CDR3 spans 14 residues. The ends were cut back, 3 bases at V and 4 bases at J, with 15 bases in the middle. The germline gives CDR1 SQVTM, CDR2 ANQGSEA. The CDR3 sequence is CSVEGQSWGTEAFF. CDR3 sequence (DNA): TGCAGCGTTGAGGGTCAGAGCTGGGGCACTGAAGCTTTCTTT.

As DNA, the CDR3 is TGTGCCAGCAGTCTGATGACAGGGGTCTATGGCTACACCTTC. Its protein product is CASSLMTGVYGYTF. V is TRBV28 and J is TRBJ1-2; 8 bases line up with TRBD1. The CDR3 is 14 amino acids. V was pared by 5 bases and J by 4 bases, with 6 bases of the junction left unmatched. CDR1 is MDHEN and CDR2 is SYDVKM in the germline V gene.

The genes are TRBV28 and TRBJ1-1, with D unresolved. This CDR3 spans 11 amino acids. V lost 2 bases and J 11 bases, leaving 9 bases between the germline ends. CDR1 is MDHEN, CDR2 SYDVKM, per germline. CDR3 DNA sequence: TGTGCCAGCAGTTTAACGGGTAATGCTTTCTTT. This gives the protein CASSLTGNAFF.

The sample holds many counts of this clonotype. V usage is TRBV28 and J usage is TRBJ2-1; 11 nucleotides line up with TRBD2. Trimming cost V 5 bases and J 6 bases; bases outside gene matches: 6. The CDR3 contains 15 residues. Germline assignment: CDR1 MDHEN and CDR2 SYDVKM. CDR3 nucleotide sequence: TGTGCCAGCAGTCCACTAGCGGGAGTGGGCAATGAGCAGTTCTTC. Protein product: CASSPLAGVGNEQFF.

The chain links TRBV5-4 to TRBJ1-4; TRBD1 might be the D (6 bases). The ends were cut back, 4 bases at V and 0 bases at J, with 19 bases in the middle. Per germline, CDR1 SGHNT and CDR2 YYREEE (reference sequence). CDR3 size: 18 residues. The CDR3 bases are TGTGCCAGCAGCCAAACCGGGACAACCTTTGCAACTAATGAAAAACTGTTTTTT. Its protein is CASSQTGTTFATNEKLFF.

This clonotype was recorded at least ten times. The chain joins TRBV6-1 to TRBJ1-1; D gene unclear. The V end lost 5 bases, the J end lost 1 base, and 8 bases lay between the germline ends. The CDR3 length is 13 residues. Germline CDR1 and CDR2: MNHNS and SASEGT. The CDR3 region has the DNA TGTGCCAGCAGTTACCCAGAGAACACTGAAGCTTTCTTT. The encoded protein is CASSYPENTEAFF.